A selection of T cell receptor beta chains follows, all from one sample in a study of blood T cell repertoires in COVID-19. Produced via immunoSEQ multiplex PCR; TCRdb's table is partial and in-frame only. The sample contains 120,000 or so clones, about three quarters of which appear only once. Sequenced material: peripheral blood. All receptors derive from a woman between 65 and 79 years old with acute or convalescent COVID-19. CDR3s include the opening cysteine and the closing phenylalanine or tryptophan. A D gene is named only where the DNA matches it firmly.

J: TRBJ2-5; D: NA; V: TRBV5-1; CDR3: CASSLVPGNQETQYF
J: TRBJ1-1; D: NA; V: TRBV6-5; CDR3: CASSYLEGNTEAFF
J: TRBJ2-5; D: TRBD2; V: TRBV5-1; CDR3: CASRPPGLAGGRGYF
J: TRBJ2-5; D: TRBD2; V: TRBV28; CDR3: CASSFSGRTETQYF
J: TRBJ2-7; D: NA; V: TRBV7-2; CDR3: CASRVGTYEQYF
J: TRBJ1-2; D: TRBD1; V: TRBV7-9; CDR3: CASSFGDRGLANYGYTF
J: TRBJ1-5; D: NA; V: TRBV28; CDR3: CASSSVLAQHF
J: TRBJ1-6; D: NA; V: TRBV6-1; CDR3: CASSEWERGRSSYNSPLHF
J: TRBJ2-5; D: NA; V: TRBV5-1; CDR3: CASCPGRMGETQYF
J: TRBJ1-2; D: TRBD1; V: TRBV11-2; CDR3: CASRRQGQGFYTF
J: TRBJ1-2; D: NA; V: TRBV4-1; CDR3: CASSQLKSGGYTF
J: TRBJ2-2; D: NA; V: TRBV5-1; CDR3: CASSLEGISNTGELFF
J: TRBJ1-2; D: NA; V: TRBV21-1; CDR3: CASRLDTSGYGYTF
J: TRBJ2-5; D: TRBD1; V: TRBV5-1; CDR3: CASSWGQGHGTQYF
J: TRBJ2-1; D: TRBD2; V: TRBV6-2/TRBV6-3; CDR3: CASSKTSGSVWQFF
J: TRBJ2-3; D: TRBD1; V: TRBV10-3; CDR3: CAISDFTGGLTDTQYF
J: TRBJ1-2; D: TRBD1; V: TRBV12-5; CDR3: CASVMSGTGGYTF
J: TRBJ1-2; D: TRBD1; V: TRBV5-1; CDR3: CASCPGQLISSYGYTF
J: TRBJ1-3; D: NA; V: TRBV7-2; CDR3: CASSLGTDTIYF
J: TRBJ1-4; D: TRBD1; V: TRBV6-5; CDR3: CASRPVGGTGKLFF